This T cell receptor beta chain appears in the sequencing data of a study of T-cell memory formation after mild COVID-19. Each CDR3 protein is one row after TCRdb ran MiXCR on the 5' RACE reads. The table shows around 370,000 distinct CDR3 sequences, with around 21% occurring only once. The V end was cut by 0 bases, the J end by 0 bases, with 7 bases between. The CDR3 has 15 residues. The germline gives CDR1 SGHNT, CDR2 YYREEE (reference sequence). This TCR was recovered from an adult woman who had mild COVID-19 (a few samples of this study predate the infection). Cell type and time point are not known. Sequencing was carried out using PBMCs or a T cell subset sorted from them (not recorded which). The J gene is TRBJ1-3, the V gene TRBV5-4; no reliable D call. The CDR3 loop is CASSLDPNSGNTIYF. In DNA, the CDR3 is TGTGCCAGCAGCTTGGACCCGAACTCTGGAAACACCATATATTTT.